The 18 T cell receptor beta chains below all came from one sample that was sequenced in a study of blood T cell repertoires in COVID-19. Assay: immunoSEQ multiplex PCR; the TCRdb copy retains only in-frame clones and omits some. The sample comprises 150,000 to 180,000 clones, about four fifths of which are singletons, and roughly 0.6% rests with the top ten. The material sequenced was peripheral blood. All receptors derive from a man aged 60-69 years with acute or convalescent COVID-19.

The chain couples TRBV19 to TRBJ1-1; 8 positions agree with TRBD1. CDR1 LNHDA and CDR2 SQIVND come from the germline V gene (reference sequence). V gave up 9 bases and J gave up 4 bases; unmatched junction bases: 7. This CDR3 contains 13 residues. CDR3 protein: CASKTGGSTEAFF. CDR3 bases: TGTGCCAGCAAAACAGGGGGGAGCACTGAAGCTTTCTTT.

The V and J genes are TRBV9 and TRBJ2-7, with a weak D call TRBD2 (6 bases). The germline V and J ends were trimmed by 4 bases and 4 bases, with 18 bases remaining between them. CDR3 size: 15 residues. In germline, CDR1 is SGDLS, CDR2 YYNGEE. The CDR3 coding sequence is TGTGCCAGCAGCCCCACCCTCACGGGGGAATACGAGCAGTACTTC. Its protein is CASSPTLTGEYEQYF.

The chain links TRBV28 to TRBJ1-2; no definite D call. Germline V gives CDR1 MDHEN, CDR2 SYDVKM. Trimming took off 9 bases at V and 7 bases at J, with 15 bases between the two ends. The CDR3 has 12 amino acids. The CDR3 here is CASSQTGGGYTF. CDR3 coding DNA: TGTGCCAGTAGTCAGACGGGTGGTGGCTACACCTTC.

This chain connects TRBV4-3 to TRBJ2-2, with D uncertain. The CDR3 contains 15 residues. Germline V lookup: CDR1 LGHNA, CDR2 YSLEER. The V gene lost 1 base and the J gene lost 2 bases, with 8 bases spanning the gap. CDR3 nucleotides: TGCGCCAGCAGCCAAGGGCAGGTAAACACCGGGGAGCTGTTTTTT. Its translation: CASSQGQVNTGELFF.

The rearrangement links TRBV4-2 to TRBJ1-5, with TRBD1 identical over 7 bases. Looked up from germline, CDR1 is LGHNA and CDR2 is YNFKEQ. Trimming at V came to 4 bases and at J to 5 bases, leaving 11 bases not matched to a gene. The CDR3 is 16 amino acids. CDR3 sequence: CASSPLAGGSHQPQHF. CDR3 DNA sequence: TGTGCCAGCAGCCCCTTGGCAGGGGGATCCCATCAGCCCCAGCATTTT.

The chain links TRBV27 to TRBJ1-3, with TRBD1 identical over 8 bases. CDR3 length: 16 residues. Per the germline V gene, CDR1 is MNHEY and CDR2 is SMNVEV (reference sequence). After removal of 5 bases from V and 0 bases from J, the junction contained 6 bases not matched to a gene. The CDR3 region has the DNA TGTGCCAGCAGTCAGGGGACAGGCCTCTCTGGAAACACCATATATTTT. Translation: CASSQGTGLSGNTIYF.

The chain is built from TRBV3-1 (or the pseudogene TRBV3-2) and TRBJ2-3; 8 positions match TRBD2. Germline CDR1 LGHDT, CDR2 YNNKEL (reference sequence). The CDR3 has 16 residues. With V trimmed by 4 bases and J by 6 bases, 12 bases remained unmatched. DNA for the CDR3: TGTGCCAGCAGCCCCGCCACGGGTAGCGGGGTGGATACGCAGTATTTT. Amino acids: CASSPATGSGVDTQYF.

The chain carries TRBV18 and TRBJ1-1, with 7 bases aligning to TRBD1. Germline CDR1 KGHSH, CDR2 LQKENI. The V gene end was trimmed by 3 bases and the J gene end by 5 bases; junction bases not matched to a gene: 6. This CDR3 region has 14 residues. The CDR3 loop reads CASSPPPGGTEAFF. The CDR3 region has the DNA TGTGCCAGCTCACCTCCTCCAGGGGGGACTGAAGCTTTCTTT.

This sequence joins TRBV5-5 and TRBJ2-1; no clear D. Trimming pared 2 bases from V and 5 bases from J, leaving 11 bases between. The CDR3 runs 14 residues. Germline CDR1 is SGHKS and CDR2 is YYEKEE (reference sequence). As DNA, the CDR3 is TGTGCCAGCAGCTTTGACTCGACGAACAATGAGCAGTTCTTC. It specifies CASSFDSTNNEQFF.

This rearrangement joins TRBV9 to TRBJ1-6, with D unclear. The germline V gene has CDR1 SGDLS and CDR2 YYNGEE. With 0 bases removed from V and 10 bases from J, the gap between germline ends came to 11 bases. The CDR3 runs to 14 residues. For the CDR3, the DNA is TGTGCCAGCAGCGTAGCCGGGTTTGAGTCACCCCTCCACTTT. Its protein product is CASSVAGFESPLHF.

This sequence joins TRBV7-3 and TRBJ2-3; possibly TRBD2 for D (7 bases). The CDR3 is made up of 15 amino acids. Trimming took 4 bases from V and 3 from J, leaving 14 bases between them. The germline V gene encodes CDR1 SGHTA and CDR2 FQGTGA. The CDR3 sequence is CASSSSGGRTDTQYF. In DNA, the CDR3 is TGTGCCAGCAGCTCCTCCGGGGGGCGTACAGATACGCAGTATTTT. The whole variable domain, remainder taken from reference TRBV7-3 and TRBJ2-3, is GAGVSQTPSNKVTEKGKYVELRCDPISGHTALYWYRQSLGQGPEFLIYFQGTGAADDSGLPNDRFFAVRPEGSVSTLKIQRTERGDSAVYLCASSSSGGRTDTQYFGPGTRLTVL.

There are a few counts of this clone. The CDR3 reads CASRQGPQETQYF. For the CDR3, the DNA is TGTGCCAGCAGACAGGGTCCCCAAGAGACCCAGTACTTC. This sequence joins TRBV3-1 (or the pseudogene TRBV3-2) and TRBJ2-5; TRBD1 might be the D (6 bases). This CDR3 is 13 amino acids long. The V and J ends lost 6 bases and 1 base respectively, with 9 bases between them. Germline values: CDR1 LGHDT, CDR2 YNNKEL (reference sequence).

The rearrangement joins TRBV7-3 to TRBJ2-3; 12 nucleotides line up with TRBD1. The CDR3 is 15 residues long. Per the germline V gene, CDR1 is SGHTA and CDR2 is FQGTGA. V lost 5 bases, J lost 4 bases, and 4 bases stayed unmatched. In nucleotides, the CDR3 is TGTGCCAGCAGCACGGGACAGGGGGCCCCAGATACGCAGTATTTT. It specifies CASSTGQGAPDTQYF.

The chain carries TRBV24-1 and TRBJ2-7; unclear D gene. V was shortened by 2 bases and J by 5 bases, with 3 bases between the two germline ends. Germline CDR1 is KGHDR and CDR2 is SFDVKD. This CDR3 is built from 11 residues. DNA for the CDR3: TGTGCCACCAGTGATTCGGACGAGCAGTACTTC. As protein: CATSDSDEQYF.

The rearrangement uses TRBV12-2 and TRBJ2-1; TRBD2, as called in the table, went unchecked against the DNA. TRBV12-2 is assigned pseudogene status. CDR3 length: 16 residues. CDR3 protein: CASRPAGLGDPNEQFF. For the CDR3, the DNA is TGTGCAAGTCGCCCAGCGGGGCTAGGGGATCCCAATGAGCAGTTCTTC.

The chain combines TRBV7-8 with TRBJ2-4, with 11 bases lining up with TRBD2. V was pared by 1 base and J by 0 bases, with 14 bases of the junction left unmatched. The CDR3 is made up of 21 amino acids. Germline-derived CDR1 and CDR2 are SGHVS and FQNEAQ. DNA for the CDR3: TGTGCCAGCAGCTTAGGGGCGGTTAGCGGGGGGGCACAACTAGCCAAAAACATTCAGTACTTC. Its translation: CASSLGAVSGGAQLAKNIQYF.

This clone was recorded only once. The chain combines TRBV4-3 with TRBJ2-1; TRBD2 matches at 13 bases. Unmatched junction bases numbered 6, after V lost 0 bases and J lost 7 bases. The CDR3 has 17 amino acids. Per germline, CDR1 LGHNA and CDR2 YSLEER. The CDR3 sequence is CASSQDIQTSGGNEQFF. In nucleotides, the CDR3 is TGCGCCAGCAGCCAAGATATCCAGACTAGCGGGGGGAATGAGCAGTTCTTC.

The rearrangement links TRBV3-1 (or the pseudogene TRBV3-2) to TRBJ1-1; the D gene is possibly TRBD1 (6 bases). Trimming took off 1 base at V and 8 bases at J, with 8 bases between the two ends. This CDR3 has 12 residues. Germline CDR1 is LGHDT and CDR2 is YNNKEL (reference sequence). CDR3 coding DNA: TGTGCCAGCAGCCAAGGGACAGTCGAAGCTTTCTTT. Its protein is CASSQGTVEAFF.